This entry is about one T cell receptor (beta chain). The CDR3 sequence is 15 residues long. The germline V gene has CDR1 MGHRA and CDR2 YSYEKL. Trimming took 0 bases from V and 0 from J, leaving 6 bases between them. Sequenced by immunoSEQ multiplex PCR; TCRdb stores in-frame clones only, minus some. The sample carries about 120,000 clones, around 85% recorded once. The data were taken from a study of T cell responses to AZD1222 COVID-19 vaccine. Sequenced material: peripheral blood, taken on day 0 of MenACWY control vaccination. The chain carries TRBV4-1 and TRBJ1-5; D gene ambiguous. This receptor was obtained from an adult in good health. The CDR3 DNA is TGCGCCAGCAGCCAAGACTGGATTAGCAATCAGCCCCAGCATTTT. It translates to CASSQDWISNQPQHF.